Below, one TCR beta chain is given with its context. This sample was taken from a study of T cell responses to AZD1222 COVID-19 vaccine. Measured with immunoSEQ multiplex PCR; TCRdb has only the in-frame clones, and not every one. Here the sample spans about 77,000 clones, about 92% being singletons. The ends lost 1 base at V and 6 bases at J; junction bases unmatched: 6. The CDR3 is 14 amino acids. CDR1 and CDR2 (germline): SGHNT, YENEEA. The TCR comes from an adult who received the AZD1222 COVID-19 vaccine. Sequencing used peripheral blood, obtained 28 days after the second AZD1222 dose. The chain employs TRBV11-3 and TRBJ2-7; 7 positions match TRBD2. This chain's CDR3 is CASSLGGGVGEQYF. CDR3 nucleotides: TGTGCCAGCAGCTTAGGGGGGGGAGTGGGCGAGCAGTACTTC. Combining the CDR3 with reference TRBV11-3 and TRBJ2-7 gives the whole variable domain EAGVVQSPRYKIIEKKQPVAFWCNPISGHNTLYWYLQNLGQGPELLIRYENEEAVDDSQLPKDRFSAERLKGVDSTLKIQPAELGDSAVYLCASSLGGGVGEQYFGPGTRLTVT.